One T cell receptor (beta chain) is described in this entry. This specimen belongs to a study of blood T cell repertoires in COVID-19. Per the original data handling: Estimation of nucleated cell counts was performed using reference gene primer amplification. Sequencing used immunoSEQ multiplex PCR; TCRdb keeps in-frame clones, though not all of them. V and J calls and clone size are those listed in that table; D and trimming were worked out from the DNA. This sample has about 220,000 clones, with about 80% found just once. The CDR3 extends over 16 amino acids. CDR1 is MGHRA and CDR2 is YSYEKL in the germline V gene. V dropped 1 base and J dropped 4; count of bases not matched to a gene: 4.

The sample comprised peripheral blood. This receptor was identified in a woman aged 55-70 years with acute or convalescent COVID-19. The V gene is TRBV4-1, the J gene TRBJ1-4; 9 bases line up with TRBD1. The CDR3 region has the DNA TGCGCCAGCAGCCAAGGAATGGACAGGGGTAATGAAAAACTGTTTTTT. Protein: CASSQGMDRGNEKLFF.